These T cell receptor beta chains were read from a single sample in a study of blood T cell repertoires in COVID-19. Here immunoSEQ multiplex PCR was the method, and the copy in TCRdb shows in-frame clones only, minus some. Of roughly 250,000 clones in the sample, under 85% were seen once. Sequencing input: peripheral blood. These receptors originate from a woman in her forties with active or convalescent COVID-19. CDR3s include the opening cysteine and the closing phenylalanine or tryptophan. D genes are given only for firm matches. Some rows mark clone size as missing; the rest say once, few, many or name a class of expanded clone.

D	J	V	size	DNA	CDR3
TRBD1	TRBJ1-5	TRBV9	NA	TGTGCCAGCAGCGTAACAGGGGGCCCTAATCAGCCCCAGCATTTT	CASSVTGGPNQPQHF
NA	TRBJ1-1	TRBV6-6	NA	TGTGCCAGCACTATGGACACTGAAGCTTTCTTT	CASTMDTEAFF
NA	TRBJ1-1	TRBV3-1/TRBV3-2	NA	TGTGCCAGCAGCCGTGCGGACAGGAACACTGAAGCTTTCTTT	CASSRADRNTEAFF
TRBD1	TRBJ1-2	TRBV30	NA	TGTGCCTGGAGTCAACAGGGGGCCTCACACACCTTC	CAWSQQGASHTF
TRBD1	TRBJ2-5	TRBV18	few	TGTGCCAGCTCGCCTACCGGACAGGGGGAAGAGACCCAGTACTTC	CASSPTGQGEETQYF
NA	TRBJ1-2	TRBV25-1	NA	TGTGCCAGCAGTTTCGCGACAGGCCTTGGCTACACCTTC	CASSFATGLGYTF
TRBD2	TRBJ2-1	TRBV9	NA	TGTGCCAGCAGCGTAATCCCTGGACGGGGGGCCTACAATGAGCAGTTCTTC	CASSVIPGRGAYNEQFF
NA	TRBJ1-1	TRBV21-1	NA	TGTGCCAGCAGAGAGATAGGGTTATCTAAGACAGATTTTGAAGCTTTCTTT	CASREIGLSKTDFEAFF
NA	TRBJ1-2	TRBV7-9	NA	TGTGCCAGCAGCCTAAGTATATGGGAGGGCTACACCTTC	CASSLSIWEGYTF
TRBD1	TRBJ1-1	TRBV7-2	NA	TGTGCCAGCAGTCTGGGACAGAGGAACACTGAAGCTTTCTTT	CASSLGQRNTEAFF
NA	TRBJ2-1	TRBV3-1/TRBV3-2	NA	TGTGCCAGCAGCCAAGGCCCCAGTGAGCAGTTCTTC	CASSQGPSEQFF
NA	TRBJ1-1	TRBV3-1/TRBV3-2	NA	TGTGCCAGCAGCCAAGATGTCGGGACCGGGGGGGAACGGGCTTTCTTT	CASSQDVGTGGERAFF
NA	TRBJ1-2	TRBV18	once	TGTGCCAGCTCCCAGGACAGCTATGGCTACACCTTC	CASSQDSYGYTF
NA	TRBJ1-3	TRBV30	NA	TGTGCCTGGAGTAGCGAGAGCTCTGGAAACACCATATATTTT	CAWSSESSGNTIYF
TRBD1	TRBJ1-4	TRBV30	few	TGTGCCTGGAGTCCCAGGACAGGGAAGGGGGAAAAACTGTTTTTT	CAWSPRTGKGEKLFF
TRBD1	TRBJ1-5	TRBV28	few	TGTGCCAGCAGCCCACAGGGGATTGGCAATCAGCCCCAGCATTTT	CASSPQGIGNQPQHF
TRBD2	TRBJ2-5	TRBV7-8	NA	TGTGCCAGCAGCCTTGGGACTAGCGGGGGGCGTCAGGAGACCCAGTACTTC	CASSLGTSGGRQETQYF
NA	TRBJ1-3	TRBV28	NA	TGTGCCAGCAACCAGGGCTTGCGAGGAAACACCATATATTTT	CASNQGLRGNTIYF
TRBD1	TRBJ1-2	TRBV5-5	NA	TGTGCCAGCAGCTTGGCCCTCCGACAGGGTGGCTACACCTTC	CASSLALRQGGYTF
NA	TRBJ2-1	TRBV5-6	NA	TGTGCCAGCAGCCACGCCAGGACACCCTACAATGAGCAGTTCTTC	CASSHARTPYNEQFF
TRBD1	TRBJ2-2	TRBV7-3	NA	TGTGCCAGCAGCTTAAGCAGGGGGCGCGGCGGGGAGCTGTTTTTT	CASSLSRGRGGELFF
NA	TRBJ1-6	TRBV6-5	once	TGTGCCAGCAACTTGGGCCGGGATGTTAATTCACCCCTCCACTTT	CASNLGRDVNSPLHF
NA	TRBJ1-2	TRBV6-6	NA	TGTGCCAGCAGAGGGATGACAGGAGGCTACACCTTC	CASRGMTGGYTF
TRBD1	TRBJ1-5	TRBV27	NA	TGTGCCAGCAGTTTAGGGGGACAGGGGTCCCAGCCCCAGCATTTT	CASSLGGQGSQPQHF
NA	TRBJ1-2	TRBV15	NA	TGTGCCACCAGCAGCGACAGTAACTATGGCTACACCTTC	CATSSDSNYGYTF
TRBD2	TRBJ2-1	TRBV5-4	NA	TGTGCCAGCAGCTTGGGGACTAGCGGGGTGGGTGAGCAGTTCTTC	CASSLGTSGVGEQFF
NA	TRBJ2-1	TRBV7-2	NA	TGTGCCAGCAGCTTAGACGGGGGTCGCAGATTCTTC	CASSLDGGRRFF
NA	TRBJ1-2	TRBV9	NA	TGTGCCAGCAGCGCCGAGGGAGCTAACTATGGCTACACCTTC	CASSAEGANYGYTF